One and the same sample provided the 20 T cell receptor beta chains below, sequenced in a study of blood T cells in healthy people across ages (dated by TCRdb to 2014 to 2015). Receptor amplification or capture employed 5' RACE. Instrument used: Illumina HiSeq 2500. The second PCR ran for roughly 7 to 12 cycles and used a J-beta primer mix along with a sample-barcoded 5' primer. Starting from the raw public reads, TCRdb applied fastp trimming at Q25, assembled clones with MiXCR and retained in-frame beta chains. Merged by CDR3 protein, the rows form single entries marked with the most common genes and DNA. This sample holds roughly 2 million distinct CDR3 sequences; approximately 50% were observed only once. The biggest ten clones account for less than 2.5% of the sample. Sequencing was done on a sample of blood. Receptor source: a middle-aged woman in good health.

V and J are TRBV7-9 and TRBJ2-5; 9 bases fit TRBD1. Germline trimming cut 5 bases from V and 4 bases from J; bases unmatched to any gene: 17. CDR3 length: 18 amino acids. CDR1 and CDR2 (germline): SEHNR, FQNEAQ (reference sequence). The CDR3 here is CASSVPEQGALPGETQYF. In DNA, the CDR3 is TGTGCCAGCAGCGTGCCGGAACAGGGGGCCTTACCCGGAGAGACCCAGTACTTC. The whole variable domain, remainder taken from reference TRBV7-9 and TRBJ2-5, is DTGVSQNPRHKITKRGQNVTFRCDPISEHNRLYWYRQTLGQGPEFLTYFQNEAQLEKSRLLSDRFSAERPKGSFSTLEIQRTEQGDSAMYLCASSVPEQGALPGETQYFGPGTRLLVL.

The rearrangement uses TRBV7-6 and TRBJ1-2, with a weak D call TRBD1 (5 bases). Per germline, CDR1 SGHVS and CDR2 FNYEAQ. Trimming stripped 3 bases from V and 3 bases from J, with 17 bases between. The CDR3 is 16 amino acids. CDR3 DNA: TGTGCCAGCAGCTTCGGACAAGACGCATCTTACTATGGCTACACCTTC. It specifies CASSFGQDASYYGYTF.

The chain recombines TRBV6-2 or TRBV6-3 with TRBJ2-3; tentative D call: TRBD1 (6 bases). CDR3 size: 14 residues. CDR1 and CDR2 from the germline V gene are MNHEY and SVGEGT. Deletions cut 2 bases from V and 4 bases from J, with 10 bases between. The CDR3 DNA follows: TGTGCCAGCAGTTACGAGACAGGCGCAGATACGCAGTATTTT. Its protein is CASSYETGADTQYF.

The V call is TRBV20-1, the J call TRBJ2-3; 10 bases are shared with TRBD2. J gave up 4 bases and V 0 bases, and 4 bases lay outside the gene matches. Germline CDR1 reads DFQATT; CDR2 reads SNEGSKA (reference sequence). CDR3 size: 15 residues. CDR3 in amino acids: CSARDTTSGADTQYF. The CDR3 nucleotides are TGCAGTGCTAGAGACACTACTAGCGGGGCAGATACGCAGTATTTT.

This clonotype was picked up a small number of times. This chain links TRBV4-2 with TRBJ2-3, with D hard to call. This CDR3 is built from 15 residues. CDR1 is LGHNA, CDR2 YNFKEQ, per germline. The V and J ends lost 4 bases and 6 bases respectively, with 17 bases between them. The CDR3 is CASSPIPGGGDTQYF. The CDR3 DNA is TGTGCCAGCAGCCCCATCCCAGGCGGTGGGGATACGCAGTATTTT.

This clonotype was observed a few times. The rearrangement links TRBV6-5 to TRBJ2-3, with a tentative D call TRBD1 (6 bases). Germline V gene lookup returns CDR1 MNHEY and CDR2 SVGAGI. The CDR3 totals 16 residues. Trimming cost V 0 bases and J 1 base, with 11 bases left between them. Here the CDR3 DNA reads TGTGCCAGCAGTTACTCATCAGCAGGGGGCACAGATACGCAGTATTTT. Protein product: CASSYSSAGGTDTQYF.

The rearrangement uses TRBV6-5 and TRBJ2-5; 10 bases match TRBD2. In germline, CDR1 is MNHEY, CDR2 SVGAGI. Trimming cost V 6 bases and J 5 bases; bases outside gene matches: 12. The CDR3 extends over 16 amino acids. The DNA for the CDR3 is TGTGCCAGCAGCTCTGATAAGCGGGGGGGCCGGGAGACCCAGTACTTC. Amino acids: CASSSDKRGGRETQYF.

This chain uses TRBV5-6 with TRBJ2-3; D gene ambiguous. The CDR3 consists of 16 residues. Per the germline V gene, CDR1 is SGHDT and CDR2 is YYEEEE. V was cut by 1 base and J by 0 bases, with 12 bases left in between. CDR3 DNA: TGTGCCAGCAGCTTGCCGTCTGGACCTAGCACAGATACGCAGTATTTT. It is translated as CASSLPSGPSTDTQYF.

As to this clonotype: Germline is not matched at one junction end, which may reflect a read error. This sequence joins TRBV7-2 and TRBJ2-4; TRBD1 matches 8 bases. The J call may be in error: the DNA end matches TRBJ2-7 better. Per germline, CDR1 SGHTA and CDR2 FQGNSA. The CDR3 loop spans 15 amino acids. The CDR3 DNA follows: TGTGCCAGCAACTTAGGTGGGACAGGACTATACGAGCAGTACTTC. Translation gives CASNLGGTGLYEQYF.

There are a few counts of this clonotype. The genes are TRBV7-9 and TRBJ2-5; D is undetermined. Germline CDR1 SEHNR, CDR2 FQNEAQ (reference sequence). The length of the CDR3 is 16 residues. Trimming took off 4 bases at V and 0 bases at J, with 15 bases between the two ends. CDR3: CASSSSQALYQETQYF. The CDR3 DNA reads TGTGCCAGCAGCTCCTCACAAGCCTTGTACCAAGAGACCCAGTACTTC.

This sequence joins TRBV6-6 and TRBJ2-7, with TRBD1 identical over 8 bases. The CDR3 is 16 residues long. V trimming: 5 bases; J trimming: 3 bases; junction bases outside the gene matches: 12. In germline, CDR1 is MNHNY, CDR2 SVGAGI (reference sequence). CDR3 amino acids: CASSDAVGQAFYEQYF. In DNA, the CDR3 is TGTGCCAGCAGTGACGCTGTGGGACAGGCGTTCTACGAGCAGTACTTC.

This clonotype has just a few counts. The V call is TRBV5-1, the J call TRBJ2-1; 9 nucleotides align to TRBD2. CDR1 and CDR2 from the germline V gene are SGHRS and YFSETQ. The V and J ends lost 0 bases and 8 bases, in that order; junction bases with no gene match: 12. There are 17 residues in the CDR3. This CDR3 reads CASSLGAAGGLDDEQFF. The CDR3 region has the DNA TGCGCCAGCAGCTTGGGTGCCGCGGGGGGGCTTGATGATGAGCAGTTCTTC.

Only a few counts were recorded for this clonotype. This rearrangement joins TRBV29-1 to TRBJ1-2; maybe TRBD1 (5 bases). CDR3 length: 12 amino acids. V lost 8 bases and J lost 4, with 14 bases in between. CDR1 is SQVTM and CDR2 is ANQGSEA in the germline V gene. This chain's CDR3 is CSSGTWSYGYTF. DNA of the CDR3: TGCAGCTCTGGGACTTGGAGCTATGGCTACACCTTC.

Written as DNA, the CDR3 is TGTGCCAGCAGTTTTGAACAGGGGGCACGGAATGAGCAGTTCTTC. Encoded protein: CASSFEQGARNEQFF. The chain combines TRBV6-5 with TRBJ2-1; TRBD1 aligns across 9 bases. From germline, CDR1 is MNHEY and CDR2 SVGAGI. The CDR3 extends over 15 amino acids. V trimming: 4 bases; J trimming: 7 bases; junction bases outside the gene matches: 8.

V gene TRBV24-1 combines with J gene TRBJ2-3; 8 bases line up with TRBD1. V dropped 4 bases and J dropped 4; count of bases not matched to a gene: 9. The CDR3 runs to 16 residues. Germline loops: CDR1 KGHDR, CDR2 SFDVKD. The CDR3 DNA reads as TGTGCCACCAGTGACAGCGGACAGGGAAGGGCAGATACGCAGTATTTT. This codes for CATSDSGQGRADTQYF.

The chain links TRBV3-1 to TRBJ1-6; 7 bases align to TRBD1. V shed 4 bases and J 12 bases; nucleotides not matched to a gene: 3. This CDR3 has 12 amino acids. Germline CDR1 is LGHDT and CDR2 is YNNKEL (reference sequence). The CDR3 is CASSRTGRPLHF. The CDR3 coding sequence is TGTGCCAGCAGCCGGACAGGCCGACCCCTCCACTTT.

The J gene is TRBJ2-7, the V gene TRBV11-2, with D possibly TRBD2 on 5 matching bases. The CDR3 spans 17 residues. CDR1 and CDR2 from the germline V gene are SGHAT and FQNNGV. Trimming took 4 bases from V and 3 from J, leaving 22 bases between them. CDR3 region: CASSSAGLRSNSYEQYF. Here the CDR3 DNA reads TGTGCCAGCAGCTCCGCAGGACTCCGGAGCAATAGCTACGAGCAGTACTTC.

As regards this clonotype: One end of the junction fails to match germline, which may point to a read error. V and J are TRBV20-1 and TRBJ1-2; D is ambiguous. Germline V gene lookup returns CDR1 DFQATT and CDR2 SNEGSKA (reference sequence). This CDR3 region has 13 residues. The CDR3 nucleotides are TGCAGTGCTAGACCCCCCTTTCTGAACGGCTGCACCTTC. Protein product: CSARPPFLNGCTF.

The chain has TRBV3-1 and TRBJ1-2; D call uncertain. Germline V gene sequence: CDR1 LGHDT, CDR2 YNNKEL (reference sequence). The CDR3 extends over 14 amino acids. Between the trimmed V and J ends, which lost 4 bases and 6 bases, there was a span of 15 bases. Here the CDR3 reads CASSPYGGSDGYTF. In DNA form, the CDR3 reads TGTGCCAGCAGCCCTTACGGAGGTTCCGATGGCTACACCTTC.

The rearrangement uses TRBV20-1 and TRBJ2-2; D might be TRBD1 or TRBD2, each matching 5 bases. CDR1 is DFQATT and CDR2 is SNEGSKA in the germline V gene (reference sequence). This CDR3 has 16 residues. V shed 3 bases and J shed 0 bases, with 14 bases lying between them. This chain's CDR3 is CSARPAGTSNTGELFF. Written as DNA, the CDR3 is TGCAGTGCTAGGCCGGCAGGGACCTCGAACACCGGGGAGCTGTTTTTT.